The 9 T cell receptor beta chains presented below share a single source sample, sequenced in a study of blood T cells in healthy people across ages (dated by TCRdb to between 2014 and 2017). Receptor libraries were prepared by 5' RACE. Data came from an Illumina HiSeq 2500. The second PCR ran for about 7 to 11 cycles and used a J-beta primer mix along with a sample-barcoded 5' primer. The public sequencing data were trimmed at Q25 with fastp and processed into clonotypes with MiXCR by TCRdb, which kept only in-frame beta chains. Rows are unified per CDR3 protein, each entry keeping the most common DNA and genes. This sample comprises 850,000 to 950,000 distinct CDR3 sequences, 29% of them detected only once. Of the sample, around a sixth is held by the ten largest clones. The sample was blood. The receptors derive from an elderly woman in good health.

Written as DNA, the CDR3 is TGTGCCAGCAGTTACGGGGAGATCATATATTTT. Protein sequence: CASSYGEIIYF. V and J are TRBV6-5 and TRBJ1-3; D remains unclear. CDR3 length equals 11 residues. Trimming took off 2 bases at V and 12 bases at J, with 8 bases between the two ends. Germline V gene data show CDR1 as MNHEY and CDR2 as SVGAGI.

This clonotype came up many times. The rearrangement uses TRBV5-1 and TRBJ2-6; 11 positions agree with TRBD2. The CDR3 consists of 17 residues. V lost 0 bases and J lost 3; bases outside the gene matches: 2. Germline values: CDR1 SGHRS, CDR2 YFSETQ. CDR3 region: CASSLVAGGRGANVLTF. CDR3 nucleotide sequence: TGCGCCAGCAGCTTGGTAGCGGGGGGGCGTGGGGCCAACGTCCTGACTTTC.

The table lists this clonotype with many counts. This sequence joins TRBV11-2 and TRBJ2-1; 7 nucleotides align to TRBD1. CDR3 size: 15 residues. CDR1 and CDR2 (germline): SGHAT, FQNNGV. Trimming removed 4 bases from V and 4 bases from J; junction bases left unmatched: 7. CDR3 amino acids: CASSSSGQTYNEQFF. CDR3 sequence (DNA): TGTGCCAGCAGCTCCTCGGGACAGACATACAATGAGCAGTTCTTC.

The J gene is TRBJ1-5, the V gene TRBV21-1; no check of the table's D call, TRBD1, against the DNA was made. TRBV21-1 is deemed a pseudogene. There are 17 residues in the CDR3. Here the CDR3 DNA reads TGTGCCAGCAGCAAAGTGGGGGGTTTAGTCGGCAATCAGCCCCAGCATTTT. This codes for CASSKVGGLVGNQPQHF.

This clonotype was seen repeatedly, ten times or more. The genes are TRBV7-9 and TRBJ2-7; D is perhaps TRBD1 (6 bases). The CDR3 consists of 12 residues. Looked up from germline, CDR1 is SEHNR and CDR2 is FQNEAQ (reference sequence). Trimming removed 0 bases at V and 10 bases at J, with 10 bases between. The CDR3 DNA reads TGTGCCAGCAGCTTAGCGCAGGGGCGTCAGTACTTC. Its protein product is CASSLAQGRQYF.

This clonotype was counted ten times or more. The chain links TRBV7-8 to TRBJ1-2; TRBD1 aligns across 7 bases. V shed 5 bases and J 5 bases; nucleotides not matched to a gene: 8. The length of the CDR3 is 14 residues. Germline CDR1 reads SGHVS; CDR2 reads FQNEAQ. CDR3 nucleotides: TGTGCCAGCAGCCCCCGCCAGGGGGTTTATGGCTACACCTTC. It is translated as CASSPRQGVYGYTF.

This clonotype was detected ten times or more. This chain connects TRBV20-1 to TRBJ2-3; 11 positions agree with TRBD2. Germline V gene sequence: CDR1 DFQATT, CDR2 SNEGSKA (reference sequence). CDR3 length: 16 residues. With V trimmed by 3 bases and J by 4 bases, 9 bases remained unmatched. In DNA, the CDR3 is TGCAGTGCTAGTGAGTTCGCTAGCGGGGGGCCAGATACGCAGTATTTT. Protein sequence: CSASEFASGGPDTQYF.

This clonotype was counted ten times or more. The chain joins TRBV7-9 to TRBJ2-1; 9 bases line up with TRBD2. In germline, CDR1 is SEHNR, CDR2 FQNEAQ (reference sequence). V was clipped by 1 base and J by 15 bases; unmatched bases: 7. The CDR3 runs 13 residues. CDR3 sequence (DNA): TGTGCCAGCAGCTTAGTGGCTAGCGGGGAGTGGTTCTTC. Its translation is CASSLVASGEWFF.

This clonotype was recorded at least ten times. V is TRBV11-3 and J is TRBJ1-2; weak D call: TRBD1 (6 bases). The CDR3 has 15 residues. Trimming pared 4 bases from V and 7 bases from J, leaving 19 bases between. Per germline, CDR1 SGHNT and CDR2 YENEEA. CDR3 amino acids: CASSSRATGSRGYTF. CDR3 bases: TGTGCCAGCAGCTCCCGGGCCACAGGGTCCCGTGGCTACACCTTC.